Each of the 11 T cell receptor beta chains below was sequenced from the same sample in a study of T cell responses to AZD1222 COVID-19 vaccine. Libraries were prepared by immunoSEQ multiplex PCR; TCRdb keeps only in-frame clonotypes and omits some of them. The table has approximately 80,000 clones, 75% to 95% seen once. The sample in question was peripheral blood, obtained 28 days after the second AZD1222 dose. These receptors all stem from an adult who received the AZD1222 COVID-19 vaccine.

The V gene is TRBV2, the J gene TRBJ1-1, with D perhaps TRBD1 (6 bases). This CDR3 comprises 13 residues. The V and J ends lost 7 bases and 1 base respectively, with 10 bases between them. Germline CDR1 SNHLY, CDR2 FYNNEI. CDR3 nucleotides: TGTGCCAGCACGAGGGGGGAGAACACTGAAGCTTTCTTT. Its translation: CASTRGENTEAFF. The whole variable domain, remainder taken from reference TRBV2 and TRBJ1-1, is EPEVTQTPSHQVTQMGQEVILRCVPISNHLYFYWYRQILGQKVEFLVSFYNNEISEKSEIFDDQFSVERPDGSNFTLKIRSTKLEDSAMYFCASTRGENTEAFFGQGTRLTVV.

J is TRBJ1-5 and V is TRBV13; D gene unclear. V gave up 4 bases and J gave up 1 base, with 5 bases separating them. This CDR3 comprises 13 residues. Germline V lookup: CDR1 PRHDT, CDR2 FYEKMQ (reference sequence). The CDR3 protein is CASSSGSNQPQHF. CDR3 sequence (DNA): TGTGCCAGCAGCTCCGGCAGCAATCAGCCCCAGCATTTT.

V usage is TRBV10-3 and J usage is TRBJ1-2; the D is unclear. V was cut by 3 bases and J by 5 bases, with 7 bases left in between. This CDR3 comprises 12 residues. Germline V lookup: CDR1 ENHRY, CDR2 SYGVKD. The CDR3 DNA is TGTGCCATCAGTGATCAGGCGTATGGCTACACCTTC. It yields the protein CAISDQAYGYTF.

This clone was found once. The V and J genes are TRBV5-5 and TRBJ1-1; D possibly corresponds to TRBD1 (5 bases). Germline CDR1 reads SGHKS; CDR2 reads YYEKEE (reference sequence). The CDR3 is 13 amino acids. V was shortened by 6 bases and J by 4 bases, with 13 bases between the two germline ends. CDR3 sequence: CASTIPGGTEAFF. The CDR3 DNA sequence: TGTGCCAGCACCATCCCTGGGGGCACTGAAGCTTTCTTT.

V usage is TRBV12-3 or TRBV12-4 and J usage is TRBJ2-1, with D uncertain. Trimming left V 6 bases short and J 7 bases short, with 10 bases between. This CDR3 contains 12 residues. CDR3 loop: CASSSDWNEQFF. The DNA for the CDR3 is TGTGCCAGCAGCTCTGACTGGAATGAGCAGTTCTTC.

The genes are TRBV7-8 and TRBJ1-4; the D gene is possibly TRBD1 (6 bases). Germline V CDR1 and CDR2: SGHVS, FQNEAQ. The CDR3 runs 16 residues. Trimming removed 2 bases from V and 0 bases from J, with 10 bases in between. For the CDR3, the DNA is TGTGCCAGCAGCTTAAGGGGGGCAACAACTAATGAAAAACTGTTTTTT. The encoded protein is CASSLRGATTNEKLFF.

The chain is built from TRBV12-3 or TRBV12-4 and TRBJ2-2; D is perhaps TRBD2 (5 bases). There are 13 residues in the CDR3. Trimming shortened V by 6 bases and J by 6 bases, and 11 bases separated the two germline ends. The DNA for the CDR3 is TGTGCCAGCAGCCCCACTAGGTCCGGGGAGCTGTTTTTT. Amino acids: CASSPTRSGELFF.

CDR3 region: CASSGSGGHNEQFF. CDR3 in DNA: TGTGCCAGCAGCGGGAGCGGGGGGCACAATGAGCAGTTCTTC. The chain employs TRBV9 and TRBJ2-1; 9 nucleotides line up with TRBD2. Germline V gene sequence: CDR1 SGDLS, CDR2 YYNGEE. V was clipped by 3 bases and J by 5 bases; unmatched bases: 3. The CDR3 extends over 14 amino acids. Combining the CDR3 with reference TRBV9 and TRBJ2-1 gives the whole variable domain DSGVTQTPKHLITATGQRVTLRCSPRSGDLSVYWYQQSLDQGLQFLIQYYNGEERAKGNILERFSAQQFPDLHSELNLSSLELGDSALYFCASSGSGGHNEQFFGPGTRLTVL.

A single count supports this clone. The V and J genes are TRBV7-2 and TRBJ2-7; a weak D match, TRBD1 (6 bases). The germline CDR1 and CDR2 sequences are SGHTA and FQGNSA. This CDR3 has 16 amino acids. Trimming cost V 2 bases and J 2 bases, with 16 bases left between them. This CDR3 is CASSLHETGAPYEQYF. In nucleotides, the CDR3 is TGTGCCAGCAGCTTACATGAGACAGGAGCTCCCTACGAGCAGTACTTC.

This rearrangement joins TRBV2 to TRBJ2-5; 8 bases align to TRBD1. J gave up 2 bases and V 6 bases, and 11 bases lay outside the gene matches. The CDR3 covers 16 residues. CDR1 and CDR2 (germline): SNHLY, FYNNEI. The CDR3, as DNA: TGTGCCAGCAGCCTCGGACAGGGTTGGAGTCAAGAGACCCAGTACTTC. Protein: CASSLGQGWSQETQYF. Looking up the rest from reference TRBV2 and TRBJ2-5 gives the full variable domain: EPEVTQTPSHQVTQMGQEVILRCVPISNHLYFYWYRQILGQKVEFLVSFYNNEISEKSEIFDDQFSVERPDGSNFTLKIRSTKLEDSAMYFCASSLGQGWSQETQYFGPGTRLLVL.

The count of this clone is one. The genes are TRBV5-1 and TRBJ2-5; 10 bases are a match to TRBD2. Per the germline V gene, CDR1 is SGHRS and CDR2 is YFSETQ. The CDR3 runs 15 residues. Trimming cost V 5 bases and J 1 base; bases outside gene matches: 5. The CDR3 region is CASSWTSGFQETQYF. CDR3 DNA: TGCGCCAGCAGTTGGACTAGCGGATTCCAAGAGACCCAGTACTTC.